The next 27 T cell receptor beta chains were all read from a single sample in a study of vaccination effects on CD4 cells after COVID-19. Prior to sequencing, the ViraFEST assay stimulated PBMC with viral peptide pools, which expanded the antigen-specific CD4+ T cells. Scientists isolated CD4+ T cells after an approximately 10-day culture period ended. The person acquired a PCR-confirmed SARS-CoV-2 infection between March and December 2020. Sequencing used immunoSEQ multiplex PCR; TCRdb keeps in-frame clones, though not all of them. The data hold 60,000 to 75,000 clones, with 73% observed a single time. These receptors' targets are unknown. Sequenced material: CD4+ T cells from PBMCs cultured with HIV peptides, taken before COVID-19 vaccination. Documented subset: HIV-1 Nef peptide pool negative control/reference culture. The receptors come from a human donor who had a prior SARS-CoV-2 infection.

The chain combines TRBV27 with TRBJ1-6; possibly TRBD1 for D (5 bases). This CDR3 spans 15 amino acids. Per germline, CDR1 MNHEY and CDR2 SMNVEV (reference sequence). V shed 1 base and J shed 10 bases, with 14 bases lying between them. CDR3 sequence: CASSLFWGQLSPLHF. The CDR3 DNA is TGTGCCAGCAGTTTATTTTGGGGCCAACTATCACCCCTCCACTTT.

The rearrangement uses TRBV27 and TRBJ2-1; D uncertain. This CDR3 is built from 15 residues. Trimming took off 3 bases at V and 3 bases at J, with 12 bases between the two ends. CDR1 and CDR2 from the germline V gene are MNHEY and SMNVEV (reference sequence). For the CDR3, the DNA is TGTGCCAGCAGTTTGATTGGGCAGGACTACAATGAGCAGTTCTTC. Encoded protein: CASSLIGQDYNEQFF.

The chain is built from TRBV7-2 and TRBJ2-7, with 9 bases matching TRBD2. J lost 4 bases, V lost 2 bases, and 6 bases had no gene match. Germline V gene data show CDR1 as SGHTA and CDR2 as FQGNSA. This CDR3 is built from 15 residues. This CDR3 reads CASSLSAGGPYEQYF. CDR3 in DNA: TGTGCCAGCAGCTTAAGTGCGGGAGGGCCTTACGAGCAGTACTTC.

This rearrangement joins TRBV7-2 to TRBJ2-7; no definite D call. The CDR3 spans 12 residues. The V end lost 1 base, the J end lost 7 bases, and 8 bases lay between the germline ends. Per germline, CDR1 SGHTA and CDR2 FQGNSA. Here the CDR3 DNA reads TGTGCCAGCAGCTTAGAGGGCAGGGAGCAGTACTTC. It yields the protein CASSLEGREQYF.

This clone was found a few times. The chain is built from TRBV27 and TRBJ2-2; D unclear. CDR1 is MNHEY and CDR2 is SMNVEV in the germline V gene (reference sequence). CDR3 length: 15 residues. Trimming took off 2 bases at V and 4 bases at J, with 11 bases between the two ends. The CDR3 nucleotides are TGTGCCAGCAGTTTAAACAAGATCGTCACCGGGGAGCTGTTTTTT. Protein product: CASSLNKIVTGELFF.

This chain joins TRBV7-3 and TRBJ2-1; D may be TRBD2 (6 bases). V lost 5 bases, J lost 0 bases, and 20 bases lay in between. Germline values: CDR1 SGHTA, CDR2 FQGTGA. The length of the CDR3 is 18 residues. CDR3 residues: CASSPRADGRYSYNEQFF. CDR3 nucleotides: TGTGCCAGCAGCCCGCGAGCCGACGGGAGATACTCCTACAATGAGCAGTTCTTC.

The chain recombines TRBV7-2 with TRBJ1-1; D is unresolved. Germline lookup yields CDR1 SGHTA and CDR2 FQGNSA. The CDR3 consists of 14 residues. V was pared by 1 base and J by 1 base, with 7 bases between. The CDR3 loop is CASSLDSWNTEAFF. CDR3 sequence (DNA): TGTGCCAGCAGCTTAGATTCGTGGAACACTGAAGCTTTCTTT.

This rearrangement joins TRBV18 to TRBJ2-1; 11 bases map to TRBD2. V lost 4 bases, J lost 6 bases, and 5 bases stayed unmatched. The CDR3 spans 15 residues. Germline-derived CDR1 and CDR2 are KGHSH and LQKENI. The CDR3 DNA reads TGTGCCAGCTCACAATTAGCGGGGGGGCGCAATGAGCAGTTCTTC. It yields the protein CASSQLAGGRNEQFF.

V and J are TRBV7-3 and TRBJ2-3, with D hard to call. The germline V gene encodes CDR1 SGHTA and CDR2 FQGTGA. This CDR3 spans 14 amino acids. V shed 3 bases and J shed 2 bases, with 9 bases lying between them. The CDR3 region is CASSFGVSTDTQYF. DNA for the CDR3: TGTGCCAGCAGCTTCGGCGTCTCCACAGATACGCAGTATTTT. The complete variable domain, with remaining parts taken from reference TRBV7-3 and TRBJ2-3, reads GAGVSQTPSNKVTEKGKYVELRCDPISGHTALYWYRQSLGQGPEFLIYFQGTGAADDSGLPNDRFFAVRPEGSVSTLKIQRTERGDSAVYLCASSFGVSTDTQYFGPGTRLTVL.

The J gene is TRBJ2-1, the V gene TRBV12-5, with no clear D. The CDR3 covers 11 residues. Trimming left V 1 base short and J 10 bases short, with 5 bases between. Germline V CDR1 and CDR2: LGHNT, FRNRAP. The CDR3 sequence is CASGLAAEQFF. CDR3 in DNA: TGTGCTAGTGGTTTGGCAGCAGAGCAGTTCTTC.

The rearrangement links TRBV11-3 to TRBJ1-1, with D hard to call. Trimming left V 5 bases short and J 1 base short, with 8 bases between. Germline values: CDR1 SGHNT, CDR2 YENEEA. The CDR3 consists of 13 residues. In DNA, the CDR3 is TGTGCCAGCAGCCTCGACTGGAACACTGAAGCTTTCTTT. Its translation is CASSLDWNTEAFF. Supplemented by reference TRBV11-3 and TRBJ1-1, the full variable domain reads EAGVVQSPRYKIIEKKQPVAFWCNPISGHNTLYWYLQNLGQGPELLIRYENEEAVDDSQLPKDRFSAERLKGVDSTLKIQPAELGDSAVYLCASSLDWNTEAFFGQGTRLTVV.

The rearrangement links TRBV3-1 (or the pseudogene TRBV3-2) to TRBJ1-2; D perhaps matches TRBD1 (6 bases). V lost 2 bases, J lost 5 bases, and 27 bases lay in between. The germline V gene encodes CDR1 LGHDT and CDR2 YNNKEL (reference sequence). The CDR3 extends over 19 amino acids. The CDR3 loop is CASSQLGLAGGGPNYGYTF. The CDR3 nucleotides read TGTGCCAGCAGCCAATTGGGCCTTGCGGGCGGGGGGCCAAATTATGGCTACACCTTC.

The chain carries TRBV2 and TRBJ2-7; TRBD2 aligns across 12 bases. Germline CDR1 SNHLY, CDR2 FYNNEI. Trimming at V came to 7 bases and at J to 5 bases, leaving 9 bases not matched to a gene. CDR3 length: 15 residues. The CDR3: CASTILAGGVNEQYF. As DNA, the CDR3 is TGTGCCAGCACCATACTAGCGGGGGGTGTTAACGAGCAGTACTTC.

The chain links TRBV9 to TRBJ1-4; D unclear. V lost 2 bases to trimming and J lost 8 bases, with 16 bases between them. The CDR3 loop spans 15 amino acids. Per germline, CDR1 SGDLS and CDR2 YYNGEE. CDR3 protein: CASSVSGSSSEKLFF. DNA of the CDR3: TGTGCCAGCAGCGTCAGTGGTTCCTCTTCAGAAAAACTGTTTTTT.

The chain carries TRBV9 and TRBJ2-5; D not resolved. CDR1 and CDR2 from the germline V gene are SGDLS and YYNGEE. V lost 2 bases, J lost 3 bases, and 11 bases lay in between. CDR3 length: 14 residues. The CDR3 region has the DNA TGTGCCAGCAGCGTGTCAGTATACGAAGAGACCCAGTACTTC. It is translated as CASSVSVYEETQYF.

V is TRBV10-3 and J is TRBJ2-1, with 7 positions matching TRBD2. The CDR3 loop spans 14 amino acids. Looked up from germline, CDR1 is ENHRY and CDR2 is SYGVKD. V was pared by 6 bases and J by 7 bases, with 9 bases of the junction left unmatched. The CDR3 protein is CAIRPSGFGNEQFF. CDR3 nucleotide sequence: TGTGCCATCAGGCCTAGCGGTTTCGGGAATGAGCAGTTCTTC.

The chain is built from TRBV11-1 and TRBJ2-5; D remains unclear. This CDR3 contains 16 residues. CDR1 is SGHAT and CDR2 is FQDESV in the germline V gene (reference sequence). The ends were cut back, 3 bases at V and 2 bases at J, with 16 bases in the middle. The CDR3 here is CASSFRSIPGQETQYF. The CDR3 DNA sequence: TGTGCCAGCAGCTTTCGGTCGATCCCCGGACAAGAGACCCAGTACTTC. Combining the CDR3 with reference TRBV11-1 and TRBJ2-5 gives the whole variable domain EAEVAQSPRYKITEKSQAVAFWCDPISGHATLYWYRQILGQGPELLVQFQDESVVDDSQLPKDRFSAERLKGVDSTLKIQPAELGDSAMYLCASSFRSIPGQETQYFGPGTRLLVL.

This chain connects TRBV4-2 to TRBJ2-3, with 7 bases aligning to TRBD2. CDR1 is LGHNA, CDR2 YNFKEQ, per germline. The CDR3 has 17 residues. Trimming at V came to 0 bases and at J to 1 base, leaving 7 bases not matched to a gene. The CDR3 region has the DNA TGTGCCAGCAGCCAAGATGGGGCGGGAGAGGGCACAGATACGCAGTATTTT. Protein sequence: CASSQDGAGEGTDTQYF.

V and J are TRBV6-5 and TRBJ1-2; no firm D call. The V end was cut by 6 bases, the J end by 1 base, with 9 bases between. Germline CDR1 MNHEY, CDR2 SVGAGI. This CDR3 contains 13 residues. This CDR3 reads CASSPTDNYGYTF. DNA of the CDR3: TGTGCCAGCAGCCCAACAGATAACTATGGCTACACCTTC.

The chain employs TRBV5-1 and TRBJ2-7; 9 nucleotides match TRBD1. The CDR3 contains 13 residues. Unmatched junction bases numbered 2, after V lost 7 bases and J lost 0 bases. Germline V gene data show CDR1 as SGHRS and CDR2 as YFSETQ. Here the CDR3 reads CASGTGSSYEQYF. The DNA for the CDR3 is TGCGCCAGCGGGACAGGGAGCTCCTACGAGCAGTACTTC.

V usage is TRBV2 and J usage is TRBJ1-1, with D unresolved. Trimming shortened V by 4 bases and J by 4 bases, and 10 bases separated the two germline ends. Germline V CDR1 and CDR2: SNHLY, FYNNEI. There are 13 residues in the CDR3. CDR3 in amino acids: CASSGETGTEAFF. The CDR3 coding sequence is TGTGCCAGCAGTGGCGAAACCGGCACTGAAGCTTTCTTT.

This clone was detected only a few times. CDR3 in amino acids: CAISAGGLSSYNSPLHF. The CDR3 DNA sequence: TGTGCCATCAGTGCTGGGGGACTCTCCTCCTATAATTCACCCCTCCACTTT. This chain connects TRBV10-3 to TRBJ1-6; perhaps TRBD1 as D (5 bases). V was trimmed by 4 bases and J by 0 bases, leaving 13 bases between them. The CDR3 totals 17 residues. CDR1 is ENHRY, CDR2 SYGVKD, per germline.

The chain joins TRBV5-8 to TRBJ1-5; TRBD1 might be the D (5 bases). Looked up from germline, CDR1 is SGHTS and CDR2 is YDEGEE. Trimming took 4 bases from V and 2 from J, leaving 22 bases between them. This CDR3 comprises 18 residues. CDR3 nucleotides: TGTGCCAGCAGCCCCCGATGGGTGGGGGGGTTGGGCAATCAGCCCCAGCATTTT. Amino acid sequence: CASSPRWVGGLGNQPQHF.

This clone was counted a single time. The genes are TRBV29-1 and TRBJ1-4; D may be TRBD1 (5 bases). Trimming left V 4 bases short and J 7 bases short, with 13 bases between. The CDR3 has 13 residues. Germline CDR1 reads SQVTM; CDR2 reads ANQGSEA. CDR3 in DNA: TGCAGCGTTGTCGTTCAGGGTGCTGAAAAACTGTTTTTT. It encodes CSVVVQGAEKLFF.

This clone is a singleton in its sample. As DNA, the CDR3 is TGTGCCAGCAGCTTAGGGGGTCCCATAAGCGGGATGATGGGCAATGAGCAGTTCTTC. It yields the protein CASSLGGPISGMMGNEQFF. The rearrangement links TRBV7-2 to TRBJ2-1, with 7 bases that match TRBD2. The CDR3 has 19 amino acids. Germline trimming cut 1 base from V and 6 bases from J; bases unmatched to any gene: 18. The germline gives CDR1 SGHTA, CDR2 FQGNSA. Full variable domain (missing parts from reference TRBV7-2 and TRBJ2-1): GAGVSQSPSNKVTEKGKDVELRCDPISGHTALYWYRQSLGQGLEFLIYFQGNSAPDKSGLPSDRFSAERTGGSVSTLTIQRTQQEDSAVYLCASSLGGPISGMMGNEQFFGPGTRLTVL.

The chain recombines TRBV6-6 with TRBJ1-4; TRBD1 might be the D (6 bases). Trimming removed 2 bases from V and 5 bases from J, with 15 bases in between. Per the germline V gene, CDR1 is MNHNY and CDR2 is SVGAGI (reference sequence). This CDR3 is built from 16 residues. The CDR3 is CASSYDGQKGNEKLFF. The CDR3 nucleotides are TGTGCCAGCAGTTACGACGGACAGAAGGGGAATGAAAAACTGTTTTTT.

The rearrangement links TRBV5-4 to TRBJ2-5; TRBD2 might be the D (6 bases). Germline V gives CDR1 SGHNT, CDR2 YYREEE (reference sequence). There are 14 residues in the CDR3. V lost 4 bases to trimming and J lost 7 bases, with 17 bases between them. Here the CDR3 DNA reads TGTGCCAGCAGCAGGGACTCCCATCGAGGGACCCAGTACTTC. The encoded protein is CASSRDSHRGTQYF.